Below, 26 T cell receptor beta chains from the same sample are listed, as sequenced in a study of blood T cell repertoires in COVID-19. Only in-frame clones appear in the TCRdb table, and some are missing; sequencing was by immunoSEQ multiplex PCR. The sample carries 110,000 to 150,000 clones, 84% recorded once. Sequencing used peripheral blood. These receptors all stem from a human donor in a cohort sampled during active COVID-19.

The V and J genes are TRBV6-1 and TRBJ1-1; D is ambiguous. Per the germline V gene, CDR1 is MNHNS and CDR2 is SASEGT. There are 15 residues in the CDR3. Trimming pared 2 bases from V and 0 bases from J, leaving 10 bases between. This CDR3 reads CASSELGTVNTEAFF. The DNA for the CDR3 is TGTGCCAGCAGTGAATTGGGCACCGTGAACACTGAAGCTTTCTTT.

The chain carries TRBV9 and TRBJ1-2; TRBD1 might be the D (5 bases). This CDR3 comprises 15 residues. V was trimmed by 3 bases and J by 6 bases, leaving 18 bases between them. Germline CDR1 and CDR2: SGDLS and YYNGEE. In nucleotides, the CDR3 is TGTGCCAGCAGCGGTACCGGGGTCGGGGGTGATGGCTACACCTTC. Encoded protein: CASSGTGVGGDGYTF.

The V call is TRBV5-1, the J call TRBJ2-5, with 10 bases aligning to TRBD1. Germline V CDR1 and CDR2: SGHRS, YFSETQ. The CDR3 consists of 16 residues. V was pared by 4 bases and J by 4 bases, with 10 bases of the junction left unmatched. CDR3 region: CASSTDGTGARETQYF. The CDR3 DNA is TGCGCCAGCAGCACGGATGGGACAGGGGCGAGAGAGACCCAGTACTTC.

The rearrangement joins TRBV7-2 to TRBJ2-3; unclear D gene. This CDR3 has 15 amino acids. CDR1 SGHTA and CDR2 FQGNSA come from the germline V gene. With 1 base removed from V and 7 bases from J, the gap between germline ends came to 15 bases. Here the CDR3 reads CASSLGSRDSNTQYF. CDR3 nucleotide sequence: TGTGCCAGCAGCTTAGGTTCGAGAGACTCAAATACGCAGTATTTT.

This chain uses TRBV7-8 with TRBJ2-1; no firm D call. CDR3 size: 12 residues. The germline gives CDR1 SGHVS, CDR2 FQNEAQ. V was cut by 5 bases and J by 9 bases, with 11 bases left in between. CDR3 in DNA: TGTGCCAGCAGCATCGATTCGCGTGAGCAGTTCTTC. Translation: CASSIDSREQFF. The full variable domain, with the rest looked up from reference TRBV7-8 and TRBJ2-1, is GAGVSQSPRYKVAKRGQDVALRCDPISGHVSLFWYQQALGQGPEFLTYFQNEAQLDKSGLPSDRFFAERPEGSVSTLKIQRTQQEDSAVYLCASSIDSREQFFGPGTRLTVL.

The chain links TRBV4-2 to TRBJ2-1; 8 bases align to TRBD1. After removal of 0 bases from V and 4 bases from J, the junction contained 5 bases not matched to a gene. The CDR3 length is 16 residues. Germline loops: CDR1 LGHNA, CDR2 YNFKEQ. The CDR3, as DNA: TGTGCCAGCAGCCAAGATATGGGACAGGAATACAATGAGCAGTTCTTC. Protein: CASSQDMGQEYNEQFF.

The rearrangement uses TRBV6-5 and TRBJ2-3; TRBD1 aligns across 7 bases. Germline V gene sequence: CDR1 MNHEY, CDR2 SVGAGI. The CDR3 contains 16 residues. The trim removed 0 bases at V and 5 bases at J, leaving 8 bases unmatched. The DNA for the CDR3 is TGTGCCAGCAGTTACTCCTCGGGACAGCCGGTAGATACGCAGTATTTT. This translates into CASSYSSGQPVDTQYF.

This clone showed up just a few times. V gene TRBV5-1 combines with J gene TRBJ2-2; 11 bases fit TRBD2. Germline-derived CDR1 and CDR2 are SGHRS and YFSETQ. The trim removed 5 bases at V and 2 bases at J, leaving 5 bases unmatched. The CDR3 is 16 residues long. DNA of the CDR3: TGCGCCAGCAGGACTGGGACTAGCGGTAACACCGGGGAGCTGTTTTTT. Translating it yields CASRTGTSGNTGELFF.

J is TRBJ1-1 and V is TRBV29-1; the match to TRBD1 covers 7 bases. Germline assignment: CDR1 SQVTM and CDR2 ANQGSEA. V was pared by 1 base and J by 1 base, with 3 bases of the junction left unmatched. This CDR3 is built from 14 residues. DNA of the CDR3: TGCAGCGTTGAAGTGGACAGGAGGAACACTGAAGCTTTCTTT. This sequence encodes CSVEVDRRNTEAFF.

V is TRBV19 and J is TRBJ1-2; perhaps TRBD1 as D (6 bases). Looked up from germline, CDR1 is LNHDA and CDR2 is SQIVND (reference sequence). The CDR3 totals 16 residues. The germline V and J ends were trimmed by 7 bases and 0 bases, with 18 bases remaining between them. In nucleotides, the CDR3 is TGTGCCAGTACACCGACAGGACGCCTAGCTAACTATGGCTACACCTTC. It yields the protein CASTPTGRLANYGYTF.

The chain joins TRBV6-5 to TRBJ1-1; D may be TRBD1 (5 bases). V was clipped by 7 bases and J by 3 bases, with 6 bases between them. The CDR3 is 11 amino acids. Germline lookup yields CDR1 MNHEY and CDR2 SVGAGI. In DNA form, the CDR3 reads TGTGCCAGCAAAGGGGACACTGAAGCTTTCTTT. This sequence encodes CASKGDTEAFF.

The chain carries TRBV6-2 or TRBV6-3 and TRBJ1-2; 7 bases agree with TRBD1. V lost 2 bases and J lost 6; bases outside the gene matches: 9. The CDR3 is 15 amino acids. In germline, CDR1 is MNHEY, CDR2 SVGEGT. CDR3 amino acids: CASSYATQGRDGYTF. For the CDR3, the DNA is TGTGCCAGCAGTTACGCTACACAGGGGCGGGATGGCTACACCTTC.

The rearrangement links TRBV10-3 to TRBJ2-7, with 8 bases aligning to TRBD2. Germline-derived CDR1 and CDR2 are ENHRY and SYGVKD. The junction had 5 bases not matched to a gene; V was cut back by 8 bases and J by 2 bases. The CDR3 loop spans 13 amino acids. As DNA, the CDR3 is TGTGCCATCGGTCCGGGACTAGCCTACGAGCAGTACGTC. As protein: CAIGPGLAYEQYV.

The chain combines TRBV30 with TRBJ2-1; 8 bases align to TRBD1. V was pared by 5 bases and J by 8 bases, with 5 bases of the junction left unmatched. Germline V gives CDR1 GTSNPN, CDR2 SVGIG (reference sequence). CDR3 length equals 12 residues. Written as DNA, the CDR3 is TGTGCCTGGGACAGGGGACGAGATGAGCAGTTCTTC. It yields the protein CAWDRGRDEQFF.

The chain combines TRBV6-2 or TRBV6-3 with TRBJ2-3, with D possibly matching TRBD2 (5 bases). V was cut by 4 bases and J by 2 bases, with 13 bases left in between. From germline, CDR1 is MNHEY and CDR2 SVGEGT. The CDR3 spans 15 residues. CDR3 coding DNA: TGTGCCAGCAGTTGGGGAGTCCGGTACACAGATACGCAGTATTTT. This translates into CASSWGVRYTDTQYF.

The chain links TRBV16 to TRBJ1-5; TRBD1 is a possible D gene (6 bases). The germline V gene encodes CDR1 KGHSY and CDR2 FQNENV. Trimming pared 5 bases from V and 0 bases from J, leaving 11 bases between. The CDR3 is 15 residues long. The CDR3 DNA sequence: TGTGCCAGCAGCTTGGACAGATATAGCAATCAGCCCCAGCATTTT. It codes for CASSLDRYSNQPQHF.

The V call is TRBV4-1, the J call TRBJ1-1; D is unresolved. There are 13 residues in the CDR3. The germline gives CDR1 MGHRA, CDR2 YSYEKL. V was shortened by 2 bases and J by 4 bases, with 8 bases between the two germline ends. CDR3 protein: CASSQLRVTEAFF. CDR3 nucleotide sequence: TGCGCCAGCAGCCAACTTCGAGTCACTGAAGCTTTCTTT.

For the CDR3, the DNA is TGTGCCAGCACTCGAACTAGCGGGAGCACAGATACGCAGTATTTT. Translating gives CASTRTSGSTDTQYF. The chain recombines TRBV25-1 with TRBJ2-3, with 9 positions matching TRBD2. This CDR3 is built from 15 residues. V lost 7 bases and J lost 0; bases outside the gene matches: 5. Looked up from germline, CDR1 is MGHDK and CDR2 is SYGVNS.

The chain recombines TRBV18 with TRBJ2-7; a weak D match, TRBD2 (5 bases). V gave up 3 bases and J gave up 2 bases, with 11 bases separating them. Germline CDR1 reads KGHSH; CDR2 reads LQKENI. This CDR3 spans 14 amino acids. CDR3: CASSPGSRTYEQYF. The DNA of the CDR3 is TGTGCCAGCTCACCTGGGAGCCGAACCTACGAGCAGTACTTC.

This sequence joins TRBV4-1 and TRBJ1-5; perhaps TRBD1 as D (5 bases). Trimming took off 0 bases at V and 5 bases at J, with 11 bases between the two ends. The CDR3 sequence is 15 residues long. The germline V gene encodes CDR1 MGHRA and CDR2 YSYEKL. The CDR3 DNA reads as TGCGCCAGCAGCCAAGATATGGGGACTTATCAGCCCCAGCATTTT. Amino acids: CASSQDMGTYQPQHF.

V usage is TRBV18 and J usage is TRBJ1-6; TRBD1 is a possible D gene (6 bases). Deletions cut 2 bases from V and 4 bases from J, with 12 bases between. Germline loops: CDR1 KGHSH, CDR2 LQKENI. The CDR3 consists of 16 residues. The CDR3, as DNA: TGTGCCAGCTCACCATCGAGACAGGCTTATAATTCACCCCTCCACTTT. This codes for CASSPSRQAYNSPLHF.

This clone came up once. The chain is built from TRBV27 and TRBJ2-6, with D maybe TRBD1 (5 bases). The CDR3 sequence is 15 residues long. The V end lost 5 bases, the J end lost 4 bases, and 12 bases lay between the germline ends. CDR1 and CDR2 from the germline V gene are MNHEY and SMNVEV (reference sequence). CDR3 coding DNA: TGTGCCAGCAGTCCGCAGGGTCCCGGGGCCAACGTCCTGACTTTC. Protein: CASSPQGPGANVLTF.

The genes are TRBV3-1 (or the pseudogene TRBV3-2) and TRBJ2-7, with D perhaps TRBD2 (6 bases). From germline, CDR1 is LGHDT and CDR2 YNNKEL (reference sequence). The CDR3 spans 14 residues. Trimming took off 0 bases at V and 6 bases at J, with 12 bases between the two ends. CDR3 loop: CASSQESGHGEQYV. In nucleotides, the CDR3 is TGTGCCAGCAGCCAAGAGAGCGGGCACGGCGAGCAGTACGTC.

This clone was seen a few times. This rearrangement joins TRBV2 to TRBJ2-7, with a tentative D call TRBD2 (5 bases). The ends were cut back, 6 bases at V and 4 bases at J, with 10 bases in the middle. The CDR3 spans 12 residues. The V gene's germline CDR1 is SNHLY and CDR2 FYNNEI. Written as DNA, the CDR3 is TGTGCCAGCAGCGCCACTAGTTACGAGCAGTACGTC. Its protein product is CASSATSYEQYV.

The genes are TRBV7-9 and TRBJ1-2; 7 positions match TRBD1. Germline values: CDR1 SEHNR, CDR2 FQNEAQ (reference sequence). The CDR3 runs 13 residues. The junction had 6 bases not matched to a gene; V was cut back by 5 bases and J by 6 bases. CDR3 sequence reads: CASSLGTADGYTF. DNA for the CDR3: TGTGCCAGCAGCCTAGGGACAGCAGATGGCTACACCTTC.

The rearrangement uses TRBV10-3 and TRBJ2-1; perhaps TRBD1 as D (6 bases). Trimming cost V 6 bases and J 0 bases, with 12 bases left between them. Germline V lookup: CDR1 ENHRY, CDR2 SYGVKD. The CDR3 sequence is 15 residues long. CDR3 sequence reads: CAIRGGPGSYNEQFF. Here the CDR3 DNA reads TGTGCCATCAGAGGGGGTCCAGGCTCCTACAATGAGCAGTTCTTC.